The 5 T cell receptor beta chains reported below all come from one sample, sequenced in a study of Ad26.COV2.S vaccination and SARS-CoV-2 variants. Measured with immunoSEQ multiplex PCR; TCRdb has only the in-frame clones, and not every one. The sample contains about 350,000 clones, about 87% of which appear only once. Indicated treatment: roughly 18 received Ad26.COV2.S at low or high dose, single or two shots; about 5 received placebo; per-sample allocation not given. The study sampled participants on day 63 after the first vaccine or placebo injection. The specimen was peripheral blood, collected in a trial of Ad26.COV2.S vaccine versus placebo. The source is a person between 18 and 65 years old who received the Ad26.COV2.S COVID-19 vaccine or a placebo.

This chain uses TRBV6-5 with TRBJ1-4; 8 positions agree with TRBD1. Germline lookup yields CDR1 MNHEY and CDR2 SVGAGI. Trimming removed 4 bases from V and 7 bases from J; junction bases left unmatched: 11. The CDR3 consists of 16 residues. The CDR3 nucleotides read TGTGCCAGCAGTTTCCGAACTCAGGGGGCAAGTGAAAAACTGTTTTTT. Translating gives CASSFRTQGASEKLFF.

A single count supports this clone. The chain links TRBV18 to TRBJ1-1, with D possibly matching TRBD1 (6 bases). CDR3 length: 15 residues. Germline V lookup: CDR1 KGHSH, CDR2 LQKENI. Trimming stripped 2 bases from V and 4 bases from J, with 14 bases between. CDR3 in amino acids: CASSPSGVLGTEAFF. CDR3 DNA sequence: TGTGCCAGCTCACCATCAGGGGTGTTGGGCACTGAAGCTTTCTTT. Looking up the rest from reference TRBV18 and TRBJ1-1 gives the full variable domain: NAGVMQNPRHLVRRRGQEARLRCSPMKGHSHVYWYRQLPEEGLKFMVYLQKENIIDESGMPKERFSAEFPKEGPSILRIQQVVRGDSAAYFCASSPSGVLGTEAFFGQGTRLTVV.

The chain couples TRBV5-4 to TRBJ1-3; 9 nucleotides match TRBD1. The junction had 3 bases not matched to a gene; V was cut back by 4 bases and J by 4 bases. The CDR3 consists of 14 residues. Germline assignment: CDR1 SGHNT and CDR2 YYREEE (reference sequence). The CDR3 sequence: CASSLGTGGNTIYF. The CDR3 DNA follows: TGTGCCAGCAGCCTCGGGACAGGGGGAAACACCATATATTTT.

V and J are TRBV4-3 and TRBJ1-1; D is uncertain. Germline values: CDR1 LGHNA, CDR2 YSLEER. V was trimmed by 1 base and J by 4 bases, leaving 10 bases between them. The CDR3 is 14 amino acids. In DNA form, the CDR3 reads TGCGCCAGCAGCCAAGTTGCAGGCGGCACTGAAGCTTTCTTT. This gives the protein CASSQVAGGTEAFF.

The CDR3 region is CASLQQGGTEAFF. The CDR3 coding sequence is TGTGCCAGTTTACAACAGGGGGGAACTGAAGCTTTCTTT. The chain has TRBV28 and TRBJ1-1, with TRBD1 matching 8 bases. The germline V gene has CDR1 MDHEN and CDR2 SYDVKM. The V segment lost 9 bases and the J segment 5 bases; nucleotides outside the gene matches: 8. The CDR3 is 13 amino acids.